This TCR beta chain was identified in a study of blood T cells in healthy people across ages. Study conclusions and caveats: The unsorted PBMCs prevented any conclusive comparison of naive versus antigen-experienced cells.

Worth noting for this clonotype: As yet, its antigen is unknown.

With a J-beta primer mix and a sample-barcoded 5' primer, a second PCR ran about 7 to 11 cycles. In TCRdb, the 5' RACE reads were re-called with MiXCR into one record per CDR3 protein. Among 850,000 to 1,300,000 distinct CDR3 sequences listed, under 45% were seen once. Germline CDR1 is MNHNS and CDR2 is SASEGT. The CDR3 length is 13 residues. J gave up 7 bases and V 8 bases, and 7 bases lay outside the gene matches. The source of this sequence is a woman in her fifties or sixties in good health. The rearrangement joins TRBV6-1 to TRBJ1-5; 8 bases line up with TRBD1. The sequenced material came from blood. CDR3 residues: CASEDRVGQPQHF. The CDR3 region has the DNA TGTGCCAGCGAGGACAGGGTGGGGCAGCCCCAGCATTTT.